The rows below give T cell receptor beta chains drawn from one sample of a study of blood T cell repertoires in COVID-19. Only in-frame clones appear in the TCRdb table, and some are missing; sequencing was by immunoSEQ multiplex PCR. The repertoire consists of under 50,000 clones, with about 90% occurring once and the leading ten covering approximately 5.9%. The material sequenced was peripheral blood. The receptors originated from a man between 65 and 85 years old with active COVID-19. Each CDR3 is given with its conserved first and last residue. A D gene is named only where the DNA matches it firmly. Some rows mark clone size as missing; the rest say once, few, many or name a class of expanded clone.

abundance | d_gene | j_gene | v_gene | CDR3aa | CDR3nt
- | - | TRBJ2-5 | TRBV5-1 | CASSLAIRGETQYF | TGCGCCAGCAGCTTGGCTATTCGGGGAGAGACCCAGTACTTC
- | TRBD1 | TRBJ2-5 | TRBV19 | CASSTGTRETQYF | TGTGCCAGTTCGACAGGGACGAGGGAGACCCAGTACTTC
- | - | TRBJ2-1 | TRBV27 | CASSLSFRPNTGNEQFF | TGTGCCAGCAGTTTATCTTTTAGGCCAAATACAGGGAATGAGCAGTTCTTC
- | - | TRBJ2-7 | TRBV7-2 | CASSLGLTSYEQYF | TGTGCCAGCAGCTTAGGTCTGACTAGCTACGAGCAGTACTTC
- | TRBD1 | TRBJ2-6 | TRBV18 | CASIKGQPTTGANVLTF | TGTGCCAGCATTAAGGGACAGCCTACCACTGGGGCCAACGTCCTGACTTTC
- | - | TRBJ1-2 | TRBV19 | CASSMRANYGYTF | TGTGCCAGTAGTATGCGAGCCAACTATGGCTACACCTTC
- | - | TRBJ2-1 | TRBV13 | CASSRYQSTVQGSYNEQFF | TGTGCCAGCAGCAGATATCAATCCACGGTGCAGGGGTCCTACAATGAGCAGTTCTTC
- | TRBD2 | TRBJ2-5 | TRBV27 | CATASGSIQETQYF | TGTGCCACCGCTAGCGGGTCAATACAAGAGACCCAGTACTTC
- | TRBD1 | TRBJ2-5 | TRBV2 | CASIPGTVQETQYF | TGTGCCAGCATCCCGGGGACAGTGCAAGAGACCCAGTACTTC
- | TRBD2 | TRBJ2-5 | TRBV4-1 | CASSQVHGGVGETQYF | TGCGCCAGCAGCCAAGTTCACGGGGGGGTAGGGGAGACCCAGTACTTC
- | - | TRBJ2-7 | TRBV19 | CASSIGTPFSYEQYF | TGTGCCAGTAGTATCGGGACACCGTTCTCCTACGAGCAGTACTTC
once | - | TRBJ2-1 | TRBV10-3 | CAISYQGYNEQFF | TGTGCCATCAGTTACCAGGGTTACAATGAGCAGTTCTTC
- | TRBD1 | TRBJ1-5 | TRBV27 | CASSLSRTGASNQPQHF | TGTGCCAGCAGTTTATCCCGGACAGGGGCGAGCAATCAGCCCCAGCATTTT
- | - | TRBJ1-1 | TRBV10-3 | CAISERGNTEAFF | TGTGCCATCAGTGAGCGGGGGAACACTGAAGCTTTCTTT
- | - | TRBJ1-5 | TRBV3-1/TRBV3-2 | CASSRGGSNQPQHF | TGTGCCAGCAGCCGAGGGGGTAGCAATCAGCCCCAGCATTTT